The 27 T cell receptor beta chains below all came from one sample that was sequenced in a study of cytomegalovirus exposure and HLA in healthy donors. Researchers ran the PCR with 60 Vbeta and 13 Jbeta primers. Libraries were prepared by immunoSEQ multiplex PCR; TCRdb keeps only in-frame clonotypes and omits some of them. The sample has over 95,000 clones, 77% seen once. The sample consisted of PBMCs. The source is a man between 40 and 49 years old in good health and CMV-seropositive.

V and J are TRBV5-1 and TRBJ2-7; 15 bases align to TRBD2. There are 17 residues in the CDR3. V lost 5 bases to trimming and J lost 4 bases; unmatched junction nucleotides: 10. CDR1 is SGHRS and CDR2 is YFSETQ in the germline V gene. In DNA form, the CDR3 reads TGCGCCAGCAGGGAGGGACTAGCGGGGGGCCTCGTTTACGAGCAGTACTTC. Translating it yields CASREGLAGGLVYEQYF.

This clone is a singleton in its sample. The genes are TRBV10-3 and TRBJ1-2; D gene ambiguous. This CDR3 comprises 13 residues. The ends were cut back, 6 bases at V and 7 bases at J, with 15 bases in the middle. Germline V gene lookup returns CDR1 ENHRY and CDR2 SYGVKD. The CDR3 loop is CAISGDLVGGYTF. In DNA form, the CDR3 reads TGTGCCATCAGCGGAGATCTGGTAGGTGGCTACACCTTC.

This clone appeared a few times. This rearrangement joins TRBV7-9 to TRBJ2-3, with 9 bases aligning to TRBD2. The CDR3 extends over 18 amino acids. In germline, CDR1 is SEHNR, CDR2 FQNEAQ (reference sequence). J was trimmed by 3 bases and V by 1 base; bases with no gene match: 11. The CDR3 nucleotides are TGTGCCAGCAGCTTAGGGGGGCTAGCGGGGAGAGGGACAGATACGCAGTATTTT. It encodes CASSLGGLAGRGTDTQYF.

A single count supports this clone. The gene calls are TRBV7-3 and TRBJ2-5; the D gene is possibly TRBD2 (5 bases). The CDR3 loop spans 13 amino acids. With 5 bases removed from V and 5 bases from J, the gap between germline ends came to 12 bases. CDR1 and CDR2 from the germline V gene are SGHTA and FQGTGA. This CDR3 is CASSPAGEETQYF. The CDR3 DNA is TGTGCCAGCAGCCCCGCCGGGGAGGAGACCCAGTACTTC.

J is TRBJ2-5 and V is TRBV6-5; D is undetermined. This CDR3 comprises 15 residues. CDR1 is MNHEY, CDR2 SVGAGI, per germline. V was shortened by 5 bases and J by 7 bases, with 20 bases between the two germline ends. CDR3 bases: TGTGCCAGCAGTCCGCGACACCCCGATGGCGTGACCCAGTACTTC. Amino acids: CASSPRHPDGVTQYF.

This clone was observed a few times. This CDR3 is also generated by other DNA sequences in the sample. The rearrangement joins TRBV10-3 to TRBJ1-3, with D possibly TRBD1 on 6 matching bases. Germline CDR1 ENHRY, CDR2 SYGVKD. With 3 bases removed from V and 0 bases from J, the gap between germline ends came to 9 bases. This CDR3 region has 15 residues. This chain's CDR3 is CAISDPDSSGNTIYF. The CDR3 bases are TGTGCCATCAGTGACCCGGACAGCTCTGGAAACACCATATATTTT.

This clone appeared once. Germline and junction disagree at one end, which may indicate a read error. The chain employs TRBV9 and TRBJ2-1; 10 bases are a match to TRBD2. The CDR3 loop spans 13 amino acids. Germline CDR1 and CDR2: SGDLS and YYNGEE. DNA for the CDR3: TGTGCCAGCAGCCCTGATCTAGCGGGGGTAATCCTCTTC. Its translation: CASSPDLAGVILF.

The chain links TRBV29-1 to TRBJ1-1, with D possibly being TRBD1 (6 bases). The germline CDR1 and CDR2 sequences are SQVTM and ANQGSEA. The CDR3 is made up of 13 amino acids. V shed 4 bases and J shed 2 bases, with 11 bases lying between them. CDR3 region: CSVGEGGNTEAFF. CDR3 coding DNA: TGCAGCGTTGGGGAGGGGGGAAACACTGAAGCTTTCTTT.

The genes are TRBV5-1 and TRBJ2-1; 11 bases map to TRBD1. The CDR3 length is 15 residues. Trimming cost V 2 bases and J 6 bases; bases outside gene matches: 4. In germline, CDR1 is SGHRS, CDR2 YFSETQ. The CDR3 region has the DNA TGCGCCAGCAGCTTTGGACAGGGGGCGTTCAATGAGCAGTTCTTC. Translation: CASSFGQGAFNEQFF.

V and J are TRBV7-2 and TRBJ2-7; 10 nucleotides line up with TRBD1. CDR1 is SGHTA, CDR2 FQGNSA, per germline. The V and J ends lost 2 bases and 4 bases, in that order; junction bases with no gene match: 5. The CDR3 is made up of 15 amino acids. DNA for the CDR3: TGTGCCAGCAGCTTAACCGGACAGGGGGTTTACGAGCAGTACTTC. Encoded protein: CASSLTGQGVYEQYF.

The chain is built from TRBV11-2 and TRBJ1-2, with 7 nucleotides matching TRBD1. Looked up from germline, CDR1 is SGHAT and CDR2 is FQNNGV. The J segment lost 1 base and the V segment lost 1 base, leaving 3 bases of the junction unmatched. There are 15 residues in the CDR3. The CDR3 DNA follows: TGTGCCAGCAGCTTAGTGCAGGGGGTTAACTATGGCTACACCTTC. This translates into CASSLVQGVNYGYTF.

The gene calls are TRBV2 and TRBJ1-5, with D possibly being TRBD1 (6 bases). Germline CDR1 reads SNHLY; CDR2 reads FYNNEI. This CDR3 contains 15 residues. V shed 5 bases and J shed 1 base, with 12 bases lying between them. The CDR3 DNA sequence: TGTGCCAGCAGTTTGGGGGCGAGGAGCAATCAGCCCCAGCATTTT. Translating gives CASSLGARSNQPQHF.

The chain couples TRBV14 to TRBJ1-1; D perhaps matches TRBD1 (6 bases). Germline V CDR1 and CDR2: SGHDN, FVKESK. The CDR3 runs to 14 residues. V was cut by 5 bases and J by 5 bases, with 15 bases left in between. The CDR3 DNA reads as TGTGCCAGCAGCACCTTAGGGGGGGGGACTGAAGCTTTCTTT. Amino acid sequence: CASSTLGGGTEAFF.

The chain carries TRBV5-5 and TRBJ1-2; D is possibly TRBD1 (5 bases). Germline V gives CDR1 SGHKS, CDR2 YYEKEE (reference sequence). CDR3 length equals 16 residues. Trimming cost V 4 bases and J 0 bases, with 16 bases left between them. The CDR3 coding sequence is TGTGCCAGCAGCCAAGCCCCAGGGAAAGCTAACTATGGCTACACCTTC. Translating gives CASSQAPGKANYGYTF.

The gene calls are TRBV9 and TRBJ1-5, with D perhaps TRBD1 (5 bases). Trimming shortened V by 0 bases and J by 4 bases, and 11 bases separated the two germline ends. This CDR3 spans 15 amino acids. Germline V lookup: CDR1 SGDLS, CDR2 YYNGEE. The CDR3 sequence is CASSVDGHRNQPQHF. The CDR3 region has the DNA TGTGCCAGCAGCGTAGACGGACATCGGAATCAGCCCCAGCATTTT.

For the CDR3, the DNA is TGTGCCAGCTCACCTTCGGACAGACCCACCGGGGAGCTGTTTTTT. Protein: CASSPSDRPTGELFF. This chain links TRBV18 with TRBJ2-2, with a weak D call TRBD1 (6 bases). Trimming removed 3 bases from V and 4 bases from J, with 12 bases in between. The length of the CDR3 is 15 residues. The germline CDR1 and CDR2 sequences are KGHSH and LQKENI.

The CDR3 sequence is CASHDSVYGYTF. CDR3 bases: TGTGCCAGTCATGACAGTGTCTATGGCTACACCTTC. This chain connects TRBV19 to TRBJ1-2; D might be TRBD1 (5 bases). Per the germline V gene, CDR1 is LNHDA and CDR2 is SQIVND (reference sequence). Between the trimmed V and J ends, which lost 8 bases and 4 bases, there was a span of 11 bases. This CDR3 is built from 12 residues. The full variable domain, in which reference TRBV19 and TRBJ1-2 provide the parts outside the CDR3, is DGGITQSPKYLFRKEGQNVTLSCEQNLNHDAMYWYRQDPGQGLRLIYYSQIVNDFQKGDIAEGYSVSREKKESFPLTVTSAQKNPTAFYLCASHDSVYGYTFGSGTRLTVV.

This clone was detected a few times. The V call is TRBV7-9, the J call TRBJ1-6, with unresolved D. The germline gives CDR1 SEHNR, CDR2 FQNEAQ (reference sequence). This CDR3 has 16 residues. V dropped 6 bases and J dropped 6 bases, with 18 bases sitting between them. CDR3 DNA: TGTGCCAGCAGGCCGAGAGGAACCCCCCCTAATTCACCCCTCCACTTT. Translating it yields CASRPRGTPPNSPLHF. The full variable domain, rest sourced from reference TRBV7-9 and TRBJ1-6, is DTGVSQNPRHKITKRGQNVTFRCDPISEHNRLYWYRQTLGQGPEFLTYFQNEAQLEKSRLLSDRFSAERPKGSFSTLEIQRTEQGDSAMYLCASRPRGTPPNSPLHFGNGTRLTVT.

V and J are TRBV4-1 and TRBJ2-7; D is possibly TRBD1 (6 bases). CDR3 size: 15 residues. Germline lookup yields CDR1 MGHRA and CDR2 YSYEKL. V gave up 1 base and J gave up 1 base, with 11 bases separating them. The CDR3 DNA reads as TGCGCCAGCAGCCAAGGGGGGCAGAGGTCCTACGAGCAGTACTTC. It yields the protein CASSQGGQRSYEQYF.

The rearrangement joins TRBV19 to TRBJ2-7; perhaps TRBD2 as D (5 bases). From germline, CDR1 is LNHDA and CDR2 SQIVND (reference sequence). The CDR3 length is 14 residues. V lost 1 base, J lost 4 bases, and 11 bases lay in between. DNA of the CDR3: TGTGCCAGTAGTATAGGAGGGCAGCTGTACGAGCAGTACTTC. Its protein product is CASSIGGQLYEQYF.

The CDR3 nucleotides read TGTGCCAGCAGCTTCGGTGGGGCAGGGCAAAATCAGCCCCAGCATTTT. Translation gives CASSFGGAGQNQPQHF. V gene TRBV5-4 combines with J gene TRBJ1-5, with a tentative D call TRBD1 (5 bases). Per the germline V gene, CDR1 is SGHNT and CDR2 is YYREEE (reference sequence). The CDR3 has 16 amino acids. Trimming removed 2 bases from V and 4 bases from J, with 16 bases in between.

The chain links TRBV6-5 to TRBJ2-5; tentative D call: TRBD2 (6 bases). The CDR3 spans 12 residues. Trimming took 5 bases from V and 6 from J, leaving 10 bases between them. Germline V CDR1 and CDR2: MNHEY, SVGAGI. The DNA of the CDR3 is TGTGCCAGCAGTATCCGGGGGAAGACCCAGTACTTC. This translates into CASSIRGKTQYF.

In this sample, this clone turned up a few times. This sequence joins TRBV7-8 and TRBJ1-1, with D unclear. There are 13 residues in the CDR3. The V gene's germline CDR1 is SGHVS and CDR2 FQNEAQ. The V end lost 3 bases, the J end lost 2 bases, and 7 bases lay between the germline ends. CDR3 DNA sequence: TGTGCCAGCAGCTTCGGCGGTAACACTGAAGCTTTCTTT. As protein: CASSFGGNTEAFF.

The rearrangement links TRBV18 to TRBJ2-1; TRBD1 matches 8 bases. Germline V CDR1 and CDR2: KGHSH, LQKENI. The J segment lost 0 bases and the V segment lost 4 bases, leaving 8 bases of the junction unmatched. The CDR3 is 17 residues long. The CDR3 DNA reads as TGTGCCAGCTCACAAAAGGGACAGGCGGACTCCTACAATGAGCAGTTCTTC. Amino acids: CASSQKGQADSYNEQFF.

This chain joins TRBV28 and TRBJ1-2; 11 bases line up with TRBD1. J gave up 2 bases and V 4 bases, and 6 bases lay outside the gene matches. Germline loops: CDR1 MDHEN, CDR2 SYDVKM. CDR3 length equals 16 residues. The CDR3 spells CASSYPRTGGNYGYTF. The CDR3 DNA reads as TGTGCCAGCAGTTACCCACGGACAGGGGGCAACTATGGCTACACCTTC.

The rearrangement uses TRBV2 and TRBJ1-5; no reliable D call. From germline, CDR1 is SNHLY and CDR2 FYNNEI. Trimming stripped 6 bases from V and 6 bases from J, with 18 bases between. CDR3 size: 15 residues. CDR3 DNA sequence: TGTGCCAGCAGCAGGCGACCAGACGTGGCTCAGCCCCAGCATTTT. It translates to CASSRRPDVAQPQHF. The entire variable domain, with the rest obtained from reference TRBV2 and TRBJ1-5, is as follows: EPEVTQTPSHQVTQMGQEVILRCVPISNHLYFYWYRQILGQKVEFLVSFYNNEISEKSEIFDDQFSVERPDGSNFTLKIRSTKLEDSAMYFCASSRRPDVAQPQHFGDGTRLSIL.

The gene calls are TRBV7-8 and TRBJ2-2; 7 nucleotides agree with TRBD2. This CDR3 is built from 17 residues. Germline CDR1 reads SGHVS; CDR2 reads FQNEAQ. V trimming: 2 bases; J trimming: 1 base; junction bases outside the gene matches: 7. The CDR3 region is CASSLQRGGQNTGELFF. The CDR3 DNA reads as TGTGCCAGCAGCTTACAGCGGGGAGGACAGAACACCGGGGAGCTGTTTTTT.